This TCR beta chain was observed in a study of T cell changes during pregnancy in multiple sclerosis. Data came from immunoSEQ multiplex PCR; TCRdb stores just in-frame clones and leaves some out. The sample gives 90,000 to 120,000 clones, around 92% of which show up once; 0.78% is in the top ten. Germline values: CDR1 SGDLS, CDR2 YYNGEE. Deletions cut 0 bases from V and 8 bases from J, with 8 bases between. The CDR3 extends over 12 amino acids. J is TRBJ1-1 and V is TRBV9; D perhaps matches TRBD1 (6 bases). Here the sequenced sample was peripheral blood, taken in the third trimester of pregnancy. This receptor was obtained from a female donor in good health, enrolled as a control in a pregnancy study. DNA for the CDR3: TGTGCCAGCAGCGTAGGGGGGCGGGAAGCTTTCTTT. It specifies CASSVGGREAFF. The whole variable domain, remainder taken from reference TRBV9 and TRBJ1-1, is DSGVTQTPKHLITATGQRVTLRCSPRSGDLSVYWYQQSLDQGLQFLIQYYNGEERAKGNILERFSAQQFPDLHSELNLSSLELGDSALYFCASSVGGREAFFGQGTRLTVV.